A single sample is the source of the 19 T cell receptor beta chains below, sequenced in a study of shared clonotypes between healthy human individuals (dated by TCRdb to about 2020). The method behind the library was the immunoSEQ multiplex PCR assay. TCRdb's version of the immuneACCESS table is confined to in-frame rearrangements and falls short of the full clone set. An unresolved V gene accounts for under half of the shortfall where checked; the remainder is of unknown origin. The sample contains 1,400,000 or so clones, approximately 98.5% of them found a single time. Together, the top ten hold around 0.33% of the sample. Sequencing was performed on naive CD4+ T cells sorted from blood. In the paper's terms, the cell subset or site label means: CD45RA+ positively selected. The source of these receptors is a man aged 25 to 45 in good health.

CDR3 sequence reads: CASSPLGAGDEQYF. DNA for the CDR3: TGTGCCAGCTCGCCTCTTGGAGCGGGAGACGAGCAGTACTTC. The rearrangement links TRBV18 to TRBJ2-7; TRBD2 agrees at 8 bases. The CDR3 has 14 amino acids. Germline V gene data show CDR1 as KGHSH and CDR2 as LQKENI. V lost 6 bases, J lost 5 bases, and 9 bases stayed unmatched.

The rearrangement joins TRBV18 to TRBJ2-1; 10 nucleotides line up with TRBD2. J lost 7 bases, V lost 5 bases, and 11 bases had no gene match. This CDR3 contains 16 residues. Looked up from germline, CDR1 is KGHSH and CDR2 is LQKENI. The CDR3 reads CASSAERASGRNEQFF. CDR3 in DNA: TGTGCCAGCTCAGCCGAGAGGGCTAGCGGGAGAAATGAGCAGTTCTTC. The whole variable domain, filled in from reference TRBV18 and TRBJ2-1, reads NAGVMQNPRHLVRRRGQEARLRCSPMKGHSHVYWYRQLPEEGLKFMVYLQKENIIDESGMPKERFSAEFPKEGPSILRIQQVVRGDSAAYFCASSAERASGRNEQFFGPGTRLTVL.

This rearrangement joins TRBV14 to TRBJ1-2; 8 bases fit TRBD1. Germline V CDR1 and CDR2: SGHDN, FVKESK. V was clipped by 1 base and J by 8 bases; unmatched bases: 6. This CDR3 has 14 amino acids. The CDR3 DNA reads as TGTGCCAGCAGCCAAGCGAGACAGGGGTACGGCTACACCTTC. Its translation is CASSQARQGYGYTF.

This clone was counted a single time. This chain joins TRBV4-2 and TRBJ1-3; perhaps TRBD1 as D (6 bases). Deletions cut 3 bases from V and 0 bases from J, with 12 bases between. The CDR3 consists of 16 residues. The germline CDR1 and CDR2 sequences are LGHNA and YNFKEQ. CDR3 protein: CASSQTTGISGNTIYF. CDR3 nucleotides: TGTGCCAGCAGCCAGACGACAGGCATCTCTGGAAACACCATATATTTT.

This clone was counted once. The gene calls are TRBV5-4 and TRBJ2-1, with TRBD2 identical over 9 bases. CDR1 is SGHNT, CDR2 YYREEE, per germline (reference sequence). After removal of 3 bases from V and 3 bases from J, the junction contained 7 bases not matched to a gene. This CDR3 has 16 amino acids. The chain's CDR3 is CASSSLGTSSYNEQFF. The CDR3 nucleotides are TGTGCCAGCAGCTCTCTCGGGACTAGCAGCTACAATGAGCAGTTCTTC.

This chain connects TRBV25-1 to TRBJ2-2; D call uncertain. CDR1 and CDR2 (germline): MGHDK, SYGVNS. Trimming left V 1 base short and J 1 base short, with 10 bases between. The CDR3 extends over 16 amino acids. CDR3 sequence: CASSESGRLNTGELFF. For the CDR3, the DNA is TGTGCCAGCAGTGAATCCGGCAGGCTGAACACCGGGGAGCTGTTTTTT. Combining the CDR3 with reference TRBV25-1 and TRBJ2-2 gives the whole variable domain EADIYQTPRYLVIGTGKKITLECSQTMGHDKMYWYQQDPGMELHLIHYSYGVNSTEKGDLSSESTVSRIRTEHFPLTLESARPSHTSQYLCASSESGRLNTGELFFGEGSRLTVL.

The V call is TRBV11-3, the J call TRBJ2-3; 7 positions agree with TRBD1. CDR1 SGHNT and CDR2 YENEEA come from the germline V gene. V lost 5 bases to trimming and J lost 3 bases; unmatched junction nucleotides: 8. This CDR3 is 15 amino acids long. For the CDR3, the DNA is TGTGCCAGCAGCAGTACAGGGGTTGGAACAGATACGCAGTATTTT. Protein sequence: CASSSTGVGTDTQYF.

The CDR3 reads CASSLEGVDTDTQYF. CDR3 nucleotide sequence: TGCGCCAGCAGCTTGGAAGGGGTTGATACAGATACGCAGTATTTT. V is TRBV5-1 and J is TRBJ2-3; TRBD1 is a possible D gene (5 bases). Germline CDR1 is SGHRS and CDR2 is YFSETQ. The CDR3 totals 15 residues. V dropped 0 bases and J dropped 3 bases, with 11 bases sitting between them.

The CDR3 bases are TGTGCCAGCAGTTACAAGGGAAGGGTGCAAAAACTGTTTTTT. Encoded protein: CASSYKGRVQKLFF. The V and J genes are TRBV6-5 and TRBJ1-4; D ambiguous. This CDR3 is 14 amino acids long. Per the germline V gene, CDR1 is MNHEY and CDR2 is SVGAGI. V lost 2 bases and J lost 9, with 13 bases in between.

The chain uses TRBV2 and TRBJ2-7, with D perhaps TRBD2 (5 bases). Germline V CDR1 and CDR2: SNHLY, FYNNEI. The V and J ends lost 6 bases and 5 bases respectively, with 11 bases between them. CDR3 length equals 12 residues. The CDR3 protein is CASRRVRDEQYF. For the CDR3, the DNA is TGTGCCAGCAGGAGGGTCCGGGACGAGCAGTACTTC.

The genes are TRBV6-6 and TRBJ1-5; possible D gene TRBD1, 5 bases. V shed 2 bases and J shed 3 bases, with 8 bases lying between them. The germline V gene encodes CDR1 MNHNY and CDR2 SVGAGI (reference sequence). The CDR3 is made up of 14 amino acids. CDR3 loop: CASSYRGTNQPQHF. The CDR3 nucleotides are TGTGCCAGCAGTTACAGAGGGACCAATCAGCCCCAGCATTTT.

The chain carries TRBV6-5 and TRBJ2-1; a possible D gene is TRBD2 (6 bases). This CDR3 region has 13 residues. Germline V gives CDR1 MNHEY, CDR2 SVGAGI. V dropped 6 bases and J dropped 6 bases, with 12 bases sitting between them. CDR3 protein: CASRGGTVNEQFF. CDR3 bases: TGTGCCAGCAGGGGCGGGACTGTCAATGAGCAGTTCTTC.

The chain recombines TRBV4-1 with TRBJ2-1; D is undetermined. The CDR3 loop spans 12 amino acids. Germline CDR1 and CDR2: MGHRA and YSYEKL. Trimming cost V 3 bases and J 8 bases, with 8 bases left between them. In nucleotides, the CDR3 is TGCGCCAGCAGCCATGGAAGGGATGAGCAGTTCTTC. Translation: CASSHGRDEQFF.

Comments on this clone: Additional DNA sequences in this sample encode the identical CDR3. The chain carries TRBV18 and TRBJ1-5, with D perhaps matching TRBD1 (6 bases). With 3 bases removed from V and 4 bases from J, the gap between germline ends came to 10 bases. The CDR3 spans 14 residues. In germline, CDR1 is KGHSH, CDR2 LQKENI. This CDR3 is CASSPGQGNQPQHF. In DNA form, the CDR3 reads TGTGCCAGCTCACCGGGTCAGGGGAATCAGCCCCAGCATTTT.

V usage is TRBV5-5 and J usage is TRBJ2-7, with D uncertain. The CDR3 runs to 14 residues. The V gene lost 4 bases and the J gene lost 2 bases, with 13 bases spanning the gap. Germline loops: CDR1 SGHKS, CDR2 YYEKEE (reference sequence). CDR3 region: CASSPNGRAYEQYF. The CDR3 DNA sequence: TGTGCCAGCAGCCCAAATGGGCGTGCCTACGAGCAGTACTTC.

For the CDR3, the DNA is TGTGCCAGCAGTGAAAGGGACAGACAAGAGACCCAGTACTTC. Its protein product is CASSERDRQETQYF. The chain has TRBV6-1 and TRBJ2-5; 7 bases are shared with TRBD1. CDR1 and CDR2 (germline): MNHNS, SASEGT. The junction had 2 bases not matched to a gene; V was cut back by 2 bases and J by 2 bases. This CDR3 is built from 14 residues.

This clone was recorded only once. This chain joins TRBV7-9 and TRBJ2-5, with D maybe TRBD2 (5 bases). The CDR3 sequence is 13 residues long. Germline CDR1 SEHNR, CDR2 FQNEAQ (reference sequence). V gave up 8 bases and J gave up 2 bases, with 12 bases separating them. The CDR3 protein is CASSRRVQETQYF. CDR3 DNA sequence: TGTGCCAGCTCCAGGCGGGTTCAAGAGACCCAGTACTTC.

This clone came up once. The J gene is TRBJ2-7, the V gene TRBV11-2, with D possibly being TRBD1 (6 bases). There are 13 residues in the CDR3. Per germline, CDR1 SGHAT and CDR2 FQNNGV. Trimming removed 6 bases from V and 7 bases from J, with 16 bases in between. CDR3 bases: TGTGCCAGCAGAGAGACTACAGGGCGTGAGCAGTACTTC. Encoded protein: CASRETTGREQYF.

The chain has TRBV5-4 and TRBJ2-3; D is unclear. Germline loops: CDR1 SGHNT, CDR2 YYREEE (reference sequence). V shed 0 bases and J shed 12 bases, with 17 bases lying between them. This CDR3 has 14 amino acids. The CDR3 coding sequence is TGTGCCAGCAGCTTGGACGTTCAGTCCACGCCACAGTATTTT. Translating gives CASSLDVQSTPQYF. Supplemented by reference TRBV5-4 and TRBJ2-3, the full variable domain reads ETGVTQSPTHLIKTRGQQVTLRCSSQSGHNTVSWYQQALGQGPQFIFQYYREEENGRGNFPPRFSGLQFPNYSSELNVNALELDDSALYLCASSLDVQSTPQYFGPGTRLTVL.